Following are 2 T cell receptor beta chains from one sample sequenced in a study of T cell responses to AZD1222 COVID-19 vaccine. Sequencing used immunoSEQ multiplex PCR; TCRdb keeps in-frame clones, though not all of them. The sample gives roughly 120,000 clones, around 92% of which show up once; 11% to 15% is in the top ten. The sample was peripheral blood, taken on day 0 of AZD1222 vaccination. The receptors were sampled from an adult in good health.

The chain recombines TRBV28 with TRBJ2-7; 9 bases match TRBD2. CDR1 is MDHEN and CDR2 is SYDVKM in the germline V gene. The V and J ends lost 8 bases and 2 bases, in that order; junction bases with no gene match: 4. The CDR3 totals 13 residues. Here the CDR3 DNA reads TGTGCCAGCTGCAGCGGGGGGACCTACGAGCAGTACTTC. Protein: CASCSGGTYEQYF.

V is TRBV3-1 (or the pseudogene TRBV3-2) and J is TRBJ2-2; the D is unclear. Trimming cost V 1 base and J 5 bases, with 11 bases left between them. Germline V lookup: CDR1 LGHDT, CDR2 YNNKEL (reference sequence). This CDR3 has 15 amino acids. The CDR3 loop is CASSQVSQGTGELFF. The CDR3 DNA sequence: TGTGCCAGCAGCCAAGTTTCACAAGGGACCGGGGAGCTGTTTTTT.